What follows are 2 T cell receptor beta chains derived from one specimen sequenced in a study of cytomegalovirus exposure and HLA in healthy donors. A multiplex PCR was run with 60 Vbeta primers and 13 Jbeta primers. TCRdb's copy holds only in-frame clones and misses some; the assay was immunoSEQ multiplex PCR. The sample lists about 140,000 clones; about three quarters were seen once. Sequenced input: PBMCs. These receptors were obtained from a human donor in good health.

CDR3: CASSEFWTATSTDTQYF. CDR3 coding DNA: TGTGCCAGCAGTGAGTTTTGGACAGCAACTAGCACAGATACGCAGTATTTT. V is TRBV2 and J is TRBJ2-3; maybe TRBD1 (6 bases). CDR1 is SNHLY, CDR2 FYNNEI, per germline. V lost 3 bases and J lost 0, with 16 bases in between. This CDR3 is 17 amino acids long.

The chain has TRBV30 and TRBJ1-6, with D unclear. V shed 2 bases and J shed 8 bases, with 4 bases lying between them. Per the germline V gene, CDR1 is GTSNPN and CDR2 is SVGIG (reference sequence). The length of the CDR3 is 11 residues. CDR3 residues: CAWSRYSPLHF. As DNA, the CDR3 is TGTGCCTGGAGTCGGTATTCACCCCTCCACTTT.